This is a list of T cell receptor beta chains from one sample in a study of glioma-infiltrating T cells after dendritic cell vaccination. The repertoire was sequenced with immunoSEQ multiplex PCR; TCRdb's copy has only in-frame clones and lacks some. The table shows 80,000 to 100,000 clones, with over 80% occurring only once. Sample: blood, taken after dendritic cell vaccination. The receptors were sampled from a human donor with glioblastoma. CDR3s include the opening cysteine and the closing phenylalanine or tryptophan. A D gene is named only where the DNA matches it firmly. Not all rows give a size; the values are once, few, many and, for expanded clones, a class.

CASSEGRTEAFF | TGTGCCAGCAGTGAGGGGAGGACTGAAGCTTTCTTT | - | TRBJ1-1 | TRBV28 | -
CASSLSGTSRNEQFF | TGTGCCAGCAGCTTGTCTGGGACTAGTCGGAATGAGCAGTTCTTC | TRBD2 | TRBJ2-1 | TRBV7-9 | -
CASSEGLAGGTNYNEQFF | TGTGCCAGCAGTGAGGGACTAGCGGGAGGAACGAACTACAATGAGCAGTTCTTC | TRBD2 | TRBJ2-1 | TRBV6-4 | -
CAISGGLVNEQYF | TGTGCCATCAGTGGGGGACTAGTTAACGAGCAGTACTTC | TRBD2 | TRBJ2-7 | TRBV10-3 | -
CASSLGGTGEVREQYF | TGTGCCAGCAGCTTAGGGGGGACAGGGGAAGTTCGAGAGCAGTACTTC | TRBD1 | TRBJ2-7 | TRBV7-9 | once
CASSQEAVTRGYTF | TGCGCCAGCAGCCAAGAAGCGGTTACGAGGGGCTACACCTTC | - | TRBJ1-2 | TRBV4-1 | -
CSASRRGEQFF | TGCAGTGCTAGCCGGCGCGGTGAGCAGTTCTTC | - | TRBJ2-1 | TRBV20-1 | -
CASSLSTLPGAFF | TGTGCCAGCAGCTTAAGTACCCTCCCAGGGGCTTTCTTT | - | TRBJ1-1 | TRBV11-2 | once
CASSWDRGYEQYF | TGTGCCAGCAGTTGGGACAGGGGCTACGAGCAGTACTTC | TRBD1 | TRBJ2-7 | TRBV28 | once
CASGQGARQPQHF | TGTGCCAGCGGCCAGGGGGCAAGGCAGCCCCAGCATTTT | TRBD1 | TRBJ1-5 | TRBV6-5 | -
CASSPPGGGAREQYF | TGTGCCAGCTCACCACCGGGCGGGGGGGCAAGAGAGCAGTACTTC | TRBD2 | TRBJ2-7 | TRBV18 | -
CASIPGGLAKNIQYF | TGTGCCAGCATTCCGGGAGGGCTAGCCAAAAACATTCAGTACTTC | TRBD2 | TRBJ2-4 | TRBV28 | once
CASSQVPGGTSGPSSYNEQFF | TGCGCCAGCAGCCAAGTCCCAGGGGGGACTAGCGGCCCGAGCTCCTACAATGAGCAGTTCTTC | TRBD2 | TRBJ2-1 | TRBV4-1 | -
CSAGGNSPLHF | TGCAGTGCGGGCGGGAATTCACCCCTCCACTTT | - | TRBJ1-6 | TRBV20-1 | -
CASSTAGGQQFF | TGCGCCAGCAGCACCGCGGGGGGCCAGCAGTTCTTC | TRBD2 | TRBJ2-1 | TRBV5-1 | -